This record covers a single T cell receptor (beta chain). The antigen this receptor binds is unknown. The sample holds no much larger clone one base away, and base qualities are not on file. CDR1 and CDR2 are drawn from the germline V gene: MNHEY, SVGAGI. Including cysteine and phenylalanine, the CDR3 has 14 amino acids. This entry keeps only the CDR3 DNA: 42 bases, framed from base 1. Trimming takes 8 bases off V and 2 bases off J; junction bases not matched to a gene: 5. The library relied on RT-PCR. The sequencer listed for this sample is Illumina MiSeq. The public reads were run again by TCRdb, first through fastp at Q25 and then through MiXCR, and only productive beta chains were kept. Each entry is one CDR3 protein sequence, shown with its most common DNA and genes. This sample lists 550,000 to 750,000 distinct CDR3 sequences; 14% were detected once. 3.6% of the sample comes from the top ten. The record originates from a study (dated by TCRdb to about 2016).

The V gene is TRBV6-5 and the J gene is TRBJ2-3; 9 bases in the junction line up with TRBD2. Source material: memory CD4+ T cells from blood. This sequence originates from a female donor in good health, serving as a healthy control. The sequenced DNA is TGTGCCAGCGGAGCGGGGGGCTACACAGATACGCAGTATTTT. Its protein is CASGAGGYTDTQYF.